What follows are 29 T cell receptor beta chains derived from one specimen sequenced in a study of cytomegalovirus exposure and HLA in healthy donors. PCR involved 60 Vbeta and 13 Jbeta primers. Libraries were prepared by immunoSEQ multiplex PCR; TCRdb keeps only in-frame clonotypes and omits some of them. The sample holds about 130,000 clones; around 80% are singletons and the top ten take around 3%. Material for sequencing was PBMCs. The receptors were gathered from a boy aged 2-15 years in good health and CMV-seronegative.

The rearrangement links TRBV19 to TRBJ2-3; the match to TRBD2 covers 7 bases. Germline V gene lookup returns CDR1 LNHDA and CDR2 SQIVND (reference sequence). The CDR3 has 16 amino acids. The V and J ends lost 0 bases and 0 bases, in that order; junction bases with no gene match: 3. Written as DNA, the CDR3 is TGTGCCAGTAGTATAGAGGCTAGCGGTAGCACAGATACGCAGTATTTT. Residues: CASSIEASGSTDTQYF.

The V and J genes are TRBV27 and TRBJ1-2; a possible D gene is TRBD1 (5 bases). CDR3 size: 13 residues. Germline values: CDR1 MNHEY, CDR2 SMNVEV (reference sequence). V was cut by 5 bases and J by 3 bases, with 10 bases left in between. The DNA for the CDR3 is TGTGCCAGCAGTCCGTGGGGGGACTATGGCTACACCTTC. Translating gives CASSPWGDYGYTF.

This chain joins TRBV4-1 and TRBJ2-6, with D tentatively TRBD2 (5 bases). Germline V gene data show CDR1 as MGHRA and CDR2 as YSYEKL. The CDR3 totals 16 residues. V lost 8 bases, J lost 4 bases, and 18 bases lay in between. The DNA for the CDR3 is TGCGCCAGCCCCTACGAAGTGGAGGCCGGGGCCAACGTCCTGACTTTC. Protein: CASPYEVEAGANVLTF.

The sample holds a few counts of this clone. The rearrangement joins TRBV6-5 to TRBJ2-2, with D maybe TRBD1 (6 bases). Deletions cut 3 bases from V and 6 bases from J, with 17 bases between. The CDR3 is 16 amino acids. The germline V gene has CDR1 MNHEY and CDR2 SVGAGI. CDR3 region: CASSYGDMDWAGELFF. Here the CDR3 DNA reads TGTGCCAGCAGTTATGGGGACATGGACTGGGCCGGGGAGCTGTTTTTT.

This clone was detected a few times. J is TRBJ2-3 and V is TRBV5-1; a possible D gene is TRBD2 (6 bases). In germline, CDR1 is SGHRS, CDR2 YFSETQ. Trimming left V 2 bases short and J 0 bases short, with 7 bases between. The CDR3 is 14 residues long. CDR3 sequence reads: CASSFAGSTDTQYF. The CDR3, as DNA: TGCGCCAGCAGCTTTGCGGGAAGCACAGATACGCAGTATTTT.

The V and J genes are TRBV6-6 and TRBJ1-1; D uncertain. In germline, CDR1 is MNHNY, CDR2 SVGAGI (reference sequence). The CDR3 totals 14 residues. Between the trimmed V and J ends, which lost 2 bases and 1 base, there was a span of 8 bases. In nucleotides, the CDR3 is TGTGCCAGCAGTTACGGGGAGAAGAACACTGAAGCTTTCTTT. It codes for CASSYGEKNTEAFF.

The rearrangement links TRBV25-1 to TRBJ1-2; no reliable D call. V was trimmed by 8 bases and J by 0 bases, leaving 7 bases between them. This CDR3 has 12 amino acids. Germline CDR1 and CDR2: MGHDK and SYGVNS. CDR3 in DNA: TGTGCCAGCGGCCTTGCTAACTATGGCTACACCTTC. Protein sequence: CASGLANYGYTF.

The gene calls are TRBV30 and TRBJ2-1, with a weak D call TRBD1 (6 bases). V gave up 7 bases and J gave up 8 bases, with 15 bases separating them. Germline CDR1 GTSNPN, CDR2 SVGIG (reference sequence). This CDR3 has 12 amino acids. CDR3 coding DNA: TGTGCCTTGGCCATCAGGGGTGATGAGCAGTTCTTC. It translates to CALAIRGDEQFF.

V usage is TRBV2 and J usage is TRBJ1-2, with a weak D call TRBD1 (6 bases). V was shortened by 7 bases and J by 1 base, with 16 bases between the two germline ends. CDR1 is SNHLY, CDR2 FYNNEI, per germline. CDR3 length: 15 amino acids. CDR3 amino acids: CASKGGEGDNYGYTF. CDR3 coding DNA: TGTGCCAGCAAAGGGGGGGAGGGCGATAACTATGGCTACACCTTC.

V and J are TRBV19 and TRBJ1-5; D not certain. The germline V gene has CDR1 LNHDA and CDR2 SQIVND (reference sequence). This CDR3 has 17 amino acids. Trimming took off 2 bases at V and 0 bases at J, with 14 bases between the two ends. The CDR3 DNA sequence: TGTGCCAGTAGTATAAGCGGACTCACTTATAGCAATCAGCCCCAGCATTTT. Translated: CASSISGLTYSNQPQHF.

The genes are TRBV5-8 and TRBJ2-5; 8 bases are a match to TRBD1. The V gene end was trimmed by 5 bases and the J gene end by 4 bases; junction bases not matched to a gene: 19. The V gene's germline CDR1 is SGHTS and CDR2 YDEGEE. The CDR3 sequence is 18 residues long. The CDR3 sequence is CASRTNHYWTGKAETQYF. The CDR3 nucleotides read TGTGCCAGCAGGACCAACCATTACTGGACAGGGAAGGCAGAGACCCAGTACTTC.

The J gene is TRBJ1-1, the V gene TRBV10-3; D is possibly TRBD1 (5 bases). The CDR3 extends over 16 amino acids. V lost 0 bases, J lost 6 bases, and 17 bases lay in between. Germline V gives CDR1 ENHRY, CDR2 SYGVKD. The CDR3 sequence is CAISESGGHSSAEAFF. CDR3 sequence (DNA): TGTGCCATCAGTGAGTCGGGAGGACACTCAAGTGCTGAAGCTTTCTTT.

The chain recombines TRBV7-3 with TRBJ2-1; D is unresolved. The CDR3 is 12 amino acids. Trimming took 5 bases from V and 7 from J, leaving 9 bases between them. CDR1 SGHTA and CDR2 FQGTGA come from the germline V gene. This CDR3 reads CASSQTGNEQFF. CDR3 nucleotide sequence: TGTGCCAGCAGCCAAACCGGGAATGAGCAGTTCTTC.

This chain connects TRBV18 to TRBJ1-1; no clear D. This CDR3 contains 13 residues. CDR1 KGHSH and CDR2 LQKENI come from the germline V gene. V was trimmed by 6 bases and J by 1 base, leaving 9 bases between them. Here the CDR3 reads CASSLGENTEAFF. Here the CDR3 DNA reads TGTGCCAGCTCCCTCGGGGAGAACACTGAAGCTTTCTTT.

V usage is TRBV29-1 and J usage is TRBJ1-3; D gene unclear. CDR3 length: 11 amino acids. CDR1 SQVTM and CDR2 ANQGSEA come from the germline V gene. Between the trimmed V and J ends, which lost 5 bases and 2 bases, there was a span of 4 bases. Here the CDR3 reads CSVLAGNTIYF. DNA for the CDR3: TGCAGCGTTCTAGCTGGAAACACCATATATTTT.

This clone was observed a handful of times. J is TRBJ2-3 and V is TRBV30; TRBD2 aligns across 8 bases. V dropped 3 bases and J dropped 5; count of bases not matched to a gene: 10. CDR1 and CDR2 from the germline V gene are GTSNPN and SVGIG (reference sequence). The CDR3 loop spans 15 amino acids. CDR3 amino acids: CAWRPIAGSGDTQYF. CDR3 DNA sequence: TGTGCCTGGAGGCCTATAGCGGGGTCCGGAGATACGCAGTATTTT.

The rearrangement links TRBV4-1 to TRBJ1-6, with TRBD1 matching over 7 bases. CDR1 is MGHRA, CDR2 YSYEKL, per germline. There are 15 residues in the CDR3. After removal of 2 bases from V and 7 bases from J, the junction contained 5 bases not matched to a gene. The CDR3 loop reads CASSQQGQDNSPLHF. The CDR3 DNA sequence: TGCGCCAGCAGCCAACAAGGACAGGACAATTCACCCCTCCACTTT.

This chain links TRBV29-1 with TRBJ1-2; D is possibly TRBD1 (5 bases). Germline V gives CDR1 SQVTM, CDR2 ANQGSEA. Trimming stripped 3 bases from V and 1 base from J, with 9 bases between. The CDR3 totals 13 residues. The CDR3 nucleotides read TGCAGCGTTGACAGGGCCCATAACTATGGCTACACCTTC. This gives the protein CSVDRAHNYGYTF.

This chain uses TRBV13 with TRBJ2-7; perhaps TRBD1 as D (5 bases). Between the trimmed V and J ends, which lost 1 base and 2 bases, there was a span of 9 bases. The CDR3 loop spans 14 amino acids. Germline CDR1 PRHDT, CDR2 FYEKMQ (reference sequence). The CDR3 bases are TGTGCCAGCAGCTTAGTAACAGGAGCCTACGAGCAGTACTTC. This encodes CASSLVTGAYEQYF. Using reference TRBV13 and TRBJ2-7 for the parts outside the CDR3, the full variable domain is AAGVIQSPRHLIKEKRETATLKCYPIPRHDTVYWYQQGPGQDPQFLISFYEKMQSDKGSIPDRFSAQQFSDYHSELNMSSLELGDSALYFCASSLVTGAYEQYFGPGTRLTVT.

The chain employs TRBV28 and TRBJ1-5, with unresolved D. Looked up from germline, CDR1 is MDHEN and CDR2 is SYDVKM. The length of the CDR3 is 12 residues. The ends were cut back, 3 bases at V and 4 bases at J, with 4 bases in the middle. This chain's CDR3 is CASSFGNQPQHF. The CDR3 DNA follows: TGTGCCAGCAGTTTCGGGAATCAGCCCCAGCATTTT.

The V gene is TRBV4-3, the J gene TRBJ2-1, with 15 bases lining up with TRBD2. Germline V gives CDR1 LGHNA, CDR2 YSLEER. This CDR3 comprises 18 residues. V trimming: 4 bases; J trimming: 1 base; junction bases outside the gene matches: 5. CDR3 nucleotide sequence: TGCGCCAGCAGCCGGACTAGCGGGGGGGCCCAGTCCTACAATGAGCAGTTCTTC. It is translated as CASSRTSGGAQSYNEQFF.

J is TRBJ2-5 and V is TRBV5-1; TRBD2 matches at 10 bases. J lost 0 bases, V lost 3 bases, and 5 bases had no gene match. Looked up from germline, CDR1 is SGHRS and CDR2 is YFSETQ. The CDR3 consists of 16 residues. The CDR3 region has the DNA TGCGCCAGCAGCTCCCTTAGCGGGGGGAACCAAGAGACCCAGTACTTC. This sequence encodes CASSSLSGGNQETQYF. The whole variable domain, filled in from reference TRBV5-1 and TRBJ2-5, reads KAGVTQTPRYLIKTRGQQVTLSCSPISGHRSVSWYQQTPGQGLQFLFEYFSETQRNKGNFPGRFSGRQFSNSRSEMNVSTLELGDSALYLCASSSLSGGNQETQYFGPGTRLLVL.

The chain carries TRBV7-9 and TRBJ2-7, with D possibly being TRBD1 (6 bases). Germline V gene data show CDR1 as SEHNR and CDR2 as FQNEAQ (reference sequence). V lost 0 bases, J lost 8 bases, and 17 bases lay in between. This CDR3 has 15 amino acids. The CDR3, as DNA: TGTGCCAGCAGCTTAGCCCCAGGGGAAGGGAACCAGCAGTACTTC. Its protein product is CASSLAPGEGNQQYF.

CDR3 residues: CASTVSGGWTDTQYF. Written as DNA, the CDR3 is TGTGCCAGCACTGTCTCAGGGGGCTGGACAGATACGCAGTATTTT. The chain employs TRBV2 and TRBJ2-3, with 8 bases lining up with TRBD1. Germline CDR1 reads SNHLY; CDR2 reads FYNNEI. V lost 7 bases, J lost 3 bases, and 9 bases stayed unmatched. CDR3 length equals 15 residues. Complete variable domain (other parts from reference TRBV2 and TRBJ2-3): EPEVTQTPSHQVTQMGQEVILRCVPISNHLYFYWYRQILGQKVEFLVSFYNNEISEKSEIFDDQFSVERPDGSNFTLKIRSTKLEDSAMYFCASTVSGGWTDTQYFGPGTRLTVL.

This chain links TRBV7-2 with TRBJ2-5; 9 bases line up with TRBD2. With V trimmed by 6 bases and J by 4 bases, 3 bases remained unmatched. The CDR3 sequence is 13 residues long. Germline V CDR1 and CDR2: SGHTA, FQGNSA. This chain's CDR3 is CASRAGGLETQYF. DNA for the CDR3: TGTGCCAGCAGGGCGGGGGGGCTAGAGACCCAGTACTTC. Filled out from reference TRBV7-2 and TRBJ2-5, the complete variable domain reads GAGVSQSPSNKVTEKGKDVELRCDPISGHTALYWYRQSLGQGLEFLIYFQGNSAPDKSGLPSDRFSAERTGGSVSTLTIQRTQQEDSAVYLCASRAGGLETQYFGPGTRLLVL.

This clone was observed once. This chain joins TRBV7-9 and TRBJ1-1, with 9 bases matching TRBD1. The CDR3 is made up of 15 amino acids. Germline CDR1 and CDR2: SEHNR and FQNEAQ (reference sequence). The V segment lost 5 bases and the J segment 5 bases; nucleotides outside the gene matches: 9. The CDR3 region is CASSDYRGRGTEAFF. The CDR3 region has the DNA TGTGCCAGCAGCGATTACAGGGGGCGCGGTACTGAAGCTTTCTTT.

This clone has a single count. The chain employs TRBV10-3 and TRBJ2-1; 12 nucleotides match TRBD2. The length of the CDR3 is 14 residues. V trimming: 7 bases; J trimming: 8 bases; junction bases outside the gene matches: 6. Germline V gene data show CDR1 as ENHRY and CDR2 as SYGVKD. The CDR3 coding sequence is TGTGCCATCACCAAACTAGCGGGAGGTCATGAGCAGTTCTTC. It translates to CAITKLAGGHEQFF.

The sample holds a few counts of this clone. The chain carries TRBV19 and TRBJ1-2, with D perhaps TRBD1 (5 bases). CDR1 LNHDA and CDR2 SQIVND come from the germline V gene (reference sequence). The CDR3 loop spans 15 amino acids. V gave up 10 bases and J gave up 0 bases, with 18 bases separating them. The CDR3: CATLPPWDSNYGYTF. The CDR3, as DNA: TGTGCCACCCTACCCCCCTGGGACTCTAACTATGGCTACACCTTC.

The chain is built from TRBV30 and TRBJ2-7, with TRBD1 as a possible D gene (6 bases). The CDR3 runs to 14 residues. Trimming removed 0 bases at V and 3 bases at J, with 12 bases between. Germline-derived CDR1 and CDR2 are GTSNPN and SVGIG (reference sequence). The CDR3, as DNA: TGTGCCTGGAGTGTAACGTTACAGGGCTACGAGCAGTACTTC. Its protein is CAWSVTLQGYEQYF.